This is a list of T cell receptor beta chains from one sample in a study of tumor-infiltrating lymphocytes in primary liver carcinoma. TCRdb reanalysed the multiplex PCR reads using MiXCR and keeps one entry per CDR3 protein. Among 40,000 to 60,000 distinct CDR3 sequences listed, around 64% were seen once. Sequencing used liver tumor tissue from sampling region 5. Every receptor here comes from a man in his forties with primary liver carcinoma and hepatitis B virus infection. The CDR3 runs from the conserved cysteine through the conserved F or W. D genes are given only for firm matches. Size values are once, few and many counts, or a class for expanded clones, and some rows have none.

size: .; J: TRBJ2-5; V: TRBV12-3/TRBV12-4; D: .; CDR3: CASSSRDMGSQETQYF; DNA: TGTGCCAGCAGTTCCCGGGACATGGGATCCCAAGAGACCCAGTACTTC
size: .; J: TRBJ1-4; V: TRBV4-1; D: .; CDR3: CASSRVPGETNEKLFF; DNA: TGCGCCAGCAGCCGAGTCCCCGGGGAAACTAACGAAAAACTGTTTTTT
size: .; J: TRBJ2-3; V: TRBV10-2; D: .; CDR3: CASTQGFELARYF; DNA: TGCGCCAGTACCCAGGGATTCGAACTAGCCCGGTATTTT
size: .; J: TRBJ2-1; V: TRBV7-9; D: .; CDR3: CASSPSSGHKSGEQFF; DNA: TGTGCCAGCAGCCCTTCTAGTGGCCACAAGTCAGGTGAGCAGTTCTTC
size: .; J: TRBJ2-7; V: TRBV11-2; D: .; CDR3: CASSLVYEKYF; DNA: TGCGCCAGCAGCTTAGTCTACGAGAAGTACTTC
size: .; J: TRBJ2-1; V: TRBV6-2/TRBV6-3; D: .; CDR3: CASSYDGSGSYKEQFF; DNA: TGTGCAAGCAGTTACGATGGTAGCGGTTCCTACAAAGAGCAGTTCTTC
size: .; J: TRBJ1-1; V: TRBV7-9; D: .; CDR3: CGSRSPKKGRQNTEAFF; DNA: TGTGGCAGCAGATCCCCCAAAAAAGGCAGACAAAACACTGAAGCTTTCTTT
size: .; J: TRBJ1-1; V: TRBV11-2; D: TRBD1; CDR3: CASSSRGAGITETEAFF; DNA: TGTGCCAGCAGCAGCAGGGGGGCGGGCATAACCGAAACTGAAGCTTTCTTT
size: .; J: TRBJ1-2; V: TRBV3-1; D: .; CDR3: CASSQRANYGYTF; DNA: TGTGCCAGCAGCCAGAGAGCTAACTATGGCTACACCTTC
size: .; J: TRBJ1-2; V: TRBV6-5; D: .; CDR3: CANSPFGGLYGYIF; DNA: TGTGCCAACAGTCCTTTCGGGGGGCTCTATGGCTACATCTTC
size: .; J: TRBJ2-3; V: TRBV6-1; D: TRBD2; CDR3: CASSEVASGAETQYF; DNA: TGTGCGAGCAGTGAAGTGGCTAGCGGAGCAGAAACGCAGTATTTT
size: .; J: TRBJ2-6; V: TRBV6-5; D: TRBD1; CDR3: CASSLWTGMKAWANILTF; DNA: TGTGCCAGCAGTCTTTGGACAGGGATGAAAGCTTGGGCCAATATCCTGACTTTC
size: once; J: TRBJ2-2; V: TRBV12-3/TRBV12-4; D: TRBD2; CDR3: CACGLDRPLGLATGELFF; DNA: TGTGCCTGCGGTTTAGATCGTCCTTTGGGACTAGCCACCGGGGAGCTGTTCTTT
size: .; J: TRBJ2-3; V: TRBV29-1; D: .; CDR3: CSVPLPGVVDTQYF; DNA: TGCAGCGTTCCCCTTCCGGGAGTGGTAGATACGCAGTATTTT
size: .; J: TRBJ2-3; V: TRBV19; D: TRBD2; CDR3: CASSWAAGGSTDTQYF; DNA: TGTGCCAGTAGTTGGGCAGCGGGAGGATCGACTGATACGCAGTATTTT
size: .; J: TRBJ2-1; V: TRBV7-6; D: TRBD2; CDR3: CASSDPGLDPFF; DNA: TGTGCCAGCAGTGATCCGGGACTAGATCCGTTCTTC
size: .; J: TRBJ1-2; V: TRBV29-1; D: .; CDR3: CNVEDVGGDYGYTF; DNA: TGCAACGTTGAAGACGTGGGGGGCGACTATGGCTACACCTTC
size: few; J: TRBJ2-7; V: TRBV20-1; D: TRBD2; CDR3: CSARTGLGSSYEQYF; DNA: TGCAGTGCTAGGACGGGACTAGGGTCCTCCTACGAGCAGTACTTC
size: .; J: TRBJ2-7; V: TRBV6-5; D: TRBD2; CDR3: CAGSYLGLAGGLYEQYF; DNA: TGTGCCGGCAGTTACTTGGGGCTAGCGGGAGGGCTCTACGAGCAGTACTTC
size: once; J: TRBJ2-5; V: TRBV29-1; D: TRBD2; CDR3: CSVDGGTSGRIGTQYF; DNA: TGCAGCGTCGATGGCGGGACTAGCGGGCGTATTGGCACCCAGTACTTC
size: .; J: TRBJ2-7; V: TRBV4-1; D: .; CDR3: CVNSQEASGEQYF; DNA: TGCGTCAACAGCCAGGAGGCCAGCGGCGAGCAGTACTTC
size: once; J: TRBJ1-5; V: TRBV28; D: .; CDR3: CAGRGKGALPQHF; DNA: TGTGCCGGCAGAGGTAAAGGAGCCCTGCCCCAACATTTT
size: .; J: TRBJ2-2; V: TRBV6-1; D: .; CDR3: CANSDLSLTGELFF; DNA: TGTGCTAACAGTGATCTTAGCCTCACCGGGGAGCTGTTTTTT
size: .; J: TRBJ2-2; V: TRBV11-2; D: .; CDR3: CANSGGLAERNTGELFF; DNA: TGTGCCAACAGTGGAGGACTGGCGGAGCGGAACACCGGGGAGCTGTTTTTT
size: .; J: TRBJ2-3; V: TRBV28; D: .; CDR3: CASRGLGVMDTRYF; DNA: TGTGCTAGCAGGGGACTGGGGGTAATGGATACGCGGTATTTT
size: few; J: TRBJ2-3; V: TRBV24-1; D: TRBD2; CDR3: CATSDVSGGAQYF; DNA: TGTGCCACCAGTGATGTGAGCGGGGGGGCGCAGTATTTT
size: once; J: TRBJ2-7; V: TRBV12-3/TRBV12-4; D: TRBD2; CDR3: CSSSVLGRALEEQYF; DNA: TGTAGCAGTAGTGTCCTCGGGAGGGCCTTGGAAGAGCAGTACTTC
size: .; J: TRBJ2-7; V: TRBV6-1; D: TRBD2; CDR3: CGSSERGSYEEYF; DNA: TGTGGCAGCAGTGAGCGGGGGTCCTACGAGGAGTACTTC
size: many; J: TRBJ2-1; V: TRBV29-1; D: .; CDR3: CSVEDQGSEQFF; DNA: TGCAGCGTTGAAGATCAGGGGAGTGAGCAGTTCTTC
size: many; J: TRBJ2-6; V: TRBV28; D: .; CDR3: CASKGGTGKRGANVLTF; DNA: TGTGCCAGCAAAGGCGGGACGGGTAAAAGGGGGGCCAACGTCCTGACTTTC
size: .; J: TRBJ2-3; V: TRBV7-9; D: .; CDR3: CASNTQQGDTQYF; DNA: TGTGCCAGCAACACCCAGCAGGGGGATACGCAGTATTTT
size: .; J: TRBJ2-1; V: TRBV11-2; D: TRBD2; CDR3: CASSLGLAGEDDNEQFF; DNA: TGTGCCAGCAGCTTGGGACTAGCGGGAGAAGATGACAATGAACAGTTCTTC
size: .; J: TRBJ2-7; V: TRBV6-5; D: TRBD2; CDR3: CASSHAETAGGGYVQCF; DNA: TGTGCCAGCAGTCACGCGGAGACAGCGGGAGGTGGGTACGTGCAGTGCTTC
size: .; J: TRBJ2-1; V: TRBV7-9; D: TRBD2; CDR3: CASGPRLAGDNEQFF; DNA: TGTGCCAGCGGCCCTCGACTAGCGGGGGACAATGAGCAGTTCTTC
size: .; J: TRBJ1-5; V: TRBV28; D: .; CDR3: CASSGRRDQSQHF; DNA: TGCGCCAGCAGTGGTCGGCGAGATCAGTCCCAGCATTTT
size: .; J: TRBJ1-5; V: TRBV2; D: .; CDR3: CACSGRTDSNQPQHF; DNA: TGTGCCTGCAGTGGAAGGACCGATAGCAATCAGCCCCAGCATTTT
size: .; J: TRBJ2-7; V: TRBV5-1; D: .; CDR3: CASSHEWVSLHEQYF; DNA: TGCGCCAGCAGTCACGAGTGGGTGTCTCTCCACGAGCAGTACTTC
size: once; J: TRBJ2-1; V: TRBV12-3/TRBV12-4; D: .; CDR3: CASIRARRDYNEQFF; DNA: TGTGCCAGCATTCGTGCCCGGAGGGACTACAATGAGCAGTTCTTC
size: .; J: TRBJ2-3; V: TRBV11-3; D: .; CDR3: CASNLDRMDMQYF; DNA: TGTGCCAGTAACTTAGATCGGATGGATATGCAGTATTTT